This T cell receptor (beta chain) was captured by sequencing in a study of T cell responses to AZD1222 COVID-19 vaccine. Clones were read by immunoSEQ multiplex PCR, and TCRdb kept only the in-frame ones, dropping some. The repertoire includes about 45,000 clones, approximately 90% of them detected once, and approximately 1.2% sits in the top ten. The ends lost 6 bases at V and 5 bases at J; junction bases unmatched: 8. The CDR3 covers 14 residues. CDR1 LGHNT and CDR2 FRNRAP come from the germline V gene. The source was peripheral blood, collected 28 days after the second AZD1222 dose. This clonotype originated in an adult who received the AZD1222 COVID-19 vaccine. The chain carries TRBV12-5 and TRBJ2-5; 8 positions agree with TRBD2. The CDR3: CASGKGTRGETQYF. The CDR3 DNA follows: TGTGCTAGTGGCAAAGGGACTAGGGGTGAGACCCAGTACTTC.